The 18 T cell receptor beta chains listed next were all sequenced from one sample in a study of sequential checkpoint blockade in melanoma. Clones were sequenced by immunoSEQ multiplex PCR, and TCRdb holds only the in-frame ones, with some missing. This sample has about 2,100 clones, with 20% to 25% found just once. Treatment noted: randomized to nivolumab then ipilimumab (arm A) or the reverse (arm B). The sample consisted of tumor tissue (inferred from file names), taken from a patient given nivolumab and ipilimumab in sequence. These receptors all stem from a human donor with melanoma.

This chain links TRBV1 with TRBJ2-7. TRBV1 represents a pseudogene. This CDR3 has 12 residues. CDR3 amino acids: CTILKVPFPGRV. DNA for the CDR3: TGCACCATACTAAAGGTCCCATTTCCGGGACGCGTC.

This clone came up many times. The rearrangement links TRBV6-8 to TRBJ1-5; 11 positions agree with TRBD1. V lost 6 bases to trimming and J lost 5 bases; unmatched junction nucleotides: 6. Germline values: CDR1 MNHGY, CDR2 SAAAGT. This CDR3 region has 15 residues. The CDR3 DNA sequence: TGTGCCAGCAGCCCGCTGGACAGGGGGCATCAGCCCCAGCATTTT. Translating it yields CASSPLDRGHQPQHF.

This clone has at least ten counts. This CDR3 reads CASSSTADRGRGTQYF. DNA for the CDR3: TGTGCCAGCAGCTCTACAGCGGACAGGGGGCGCGGGACCCAGTACTTC. The gene calls are TRBV11-3 and TRBJ2-5; 11 nucleotides align to TRBD1. The V gene's germline CDR1 is SGHNT and CDR2 YENEEA. CDR3 length equals 16 residues. The trim removed 4 bases at V and 7 bases at J, leaving 11 bases unmatched.

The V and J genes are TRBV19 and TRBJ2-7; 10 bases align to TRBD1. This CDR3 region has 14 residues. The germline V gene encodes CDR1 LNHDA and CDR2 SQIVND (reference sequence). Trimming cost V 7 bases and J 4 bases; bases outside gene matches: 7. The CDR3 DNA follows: TGTGCCAGTACCCCGACAGGGGGCATTTACGAGCAGTACTTC. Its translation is CASTPTGGIYEQYF.

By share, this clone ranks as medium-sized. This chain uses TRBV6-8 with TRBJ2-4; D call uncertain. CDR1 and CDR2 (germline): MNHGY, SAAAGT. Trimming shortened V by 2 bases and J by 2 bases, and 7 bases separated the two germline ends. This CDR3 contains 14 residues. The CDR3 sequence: CASSYKLTKNIQYF. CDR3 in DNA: TGTGCCAGCAGTTACAAGCTAACCAAAAACATTCAGTACTTC.

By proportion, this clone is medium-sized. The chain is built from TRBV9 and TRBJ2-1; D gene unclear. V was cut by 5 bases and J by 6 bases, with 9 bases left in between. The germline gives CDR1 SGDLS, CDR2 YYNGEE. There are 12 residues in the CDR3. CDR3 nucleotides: TGTGCCAGCAGTTATACCGGCAATGAGCAGTTCTTC. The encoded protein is CASSYTGNEQFF. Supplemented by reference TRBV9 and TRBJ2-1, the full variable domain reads DSGVTQTPKHLITATGQRVTLRCSPRSGDLSVYWYQQSLDQGLQFLIQYYNGEERAKGNILERFSAQQFPDLHSELNLSSLELGDSALYFCASSYTGNEQFFGPGTRLTVL.

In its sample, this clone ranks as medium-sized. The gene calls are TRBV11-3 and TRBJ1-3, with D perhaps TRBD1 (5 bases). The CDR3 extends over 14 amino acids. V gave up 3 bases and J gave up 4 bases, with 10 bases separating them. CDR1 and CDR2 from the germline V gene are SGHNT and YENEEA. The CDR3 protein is CASSLGHWGNTIYF. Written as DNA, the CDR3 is TGTGCCAGCAGCTTGGGGCATTGGGGAAACACCATATATTTT.

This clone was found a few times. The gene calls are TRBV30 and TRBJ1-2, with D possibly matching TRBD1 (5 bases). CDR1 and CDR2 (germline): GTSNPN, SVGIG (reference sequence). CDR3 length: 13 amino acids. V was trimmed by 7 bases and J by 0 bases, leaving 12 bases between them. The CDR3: CASAGGSNYGYTF. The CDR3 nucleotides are TGTGCCTCCGCCGGGGGTTCTAACTATGGCTACACCTTC. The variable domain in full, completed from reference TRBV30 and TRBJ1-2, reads SQTIHQWPATLVQPVGSPLSLECTVEGTSNPNLYWYRQAAGRGLQLLFYSVGIGQISSEVPQNLSASRPQDRQFILSSKKLLLSDSGFYLCASAGGSNYGYTFGSGTRLTVV.

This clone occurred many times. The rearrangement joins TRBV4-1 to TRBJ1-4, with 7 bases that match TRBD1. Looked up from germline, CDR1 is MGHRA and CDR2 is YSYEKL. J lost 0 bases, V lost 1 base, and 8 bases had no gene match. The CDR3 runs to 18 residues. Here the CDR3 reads CASSQGTGLLATNEKLFF. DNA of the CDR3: TGCGCCAGCAGCCAAGGGACAGGCCTCCTTGCAACTAATGAAAAACTGTTTTTT.

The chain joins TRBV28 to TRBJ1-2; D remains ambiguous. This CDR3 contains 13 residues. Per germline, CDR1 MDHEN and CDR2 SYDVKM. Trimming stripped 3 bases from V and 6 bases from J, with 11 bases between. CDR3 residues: CASSFPHADGYTF. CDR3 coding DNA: TGTGCCAGCAGTTTCCCCCATGCGGATGGCTACACCTTC.

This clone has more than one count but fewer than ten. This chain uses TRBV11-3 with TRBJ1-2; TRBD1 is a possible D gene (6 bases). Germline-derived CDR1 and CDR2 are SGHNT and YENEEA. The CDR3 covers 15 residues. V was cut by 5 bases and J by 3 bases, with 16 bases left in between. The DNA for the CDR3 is TGTGCCAGCAGCCGAGGGGGTGGCGGATACTATGGCTACACCTTC. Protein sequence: CASSRGGGGYYGYTF.

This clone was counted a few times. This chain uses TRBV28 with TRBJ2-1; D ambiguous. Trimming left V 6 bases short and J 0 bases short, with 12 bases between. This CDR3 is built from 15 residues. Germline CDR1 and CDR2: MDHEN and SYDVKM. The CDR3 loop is CASSNQASSYNEQFF. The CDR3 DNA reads TGTGCCAGCAGCAATCAAGCGAGCTCCTACAATGAGCAGTTCTTC.

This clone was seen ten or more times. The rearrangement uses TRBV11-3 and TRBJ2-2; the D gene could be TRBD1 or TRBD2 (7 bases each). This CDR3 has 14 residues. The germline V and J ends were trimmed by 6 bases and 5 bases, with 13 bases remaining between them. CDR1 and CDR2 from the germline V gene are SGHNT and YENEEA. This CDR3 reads CASRNRGGTGELFF. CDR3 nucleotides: TGTGCCAGCAGGAACAGGGGAGGGACCGGGGAGCTGTTTTTT.

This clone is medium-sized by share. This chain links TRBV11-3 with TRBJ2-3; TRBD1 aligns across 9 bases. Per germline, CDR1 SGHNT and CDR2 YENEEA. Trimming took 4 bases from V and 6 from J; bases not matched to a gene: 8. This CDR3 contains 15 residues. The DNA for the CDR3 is TGTGCCAGCAGCTATACAGGGGGCGCGGTGGATACGCAGTATTTT. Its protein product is CASSYTGGAVDTQYF.

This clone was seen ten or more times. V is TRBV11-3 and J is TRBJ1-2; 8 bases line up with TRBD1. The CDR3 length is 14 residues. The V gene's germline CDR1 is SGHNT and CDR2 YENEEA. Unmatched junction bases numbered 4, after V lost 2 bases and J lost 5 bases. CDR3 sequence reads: CASSLSRTGYGYTF. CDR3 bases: TGTGCCAGCAGCTTATCGCGGACAGGGTATGGCTACACCTTC.

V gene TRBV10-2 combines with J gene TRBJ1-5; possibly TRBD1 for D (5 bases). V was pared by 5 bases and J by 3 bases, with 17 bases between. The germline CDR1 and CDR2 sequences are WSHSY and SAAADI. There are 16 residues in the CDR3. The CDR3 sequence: CASSQTRGFNNQPQHF. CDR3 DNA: TGCGCCAGCAGTCAAACCCGGGGGTTTAACAATCAGCCCCAGCATTTT.

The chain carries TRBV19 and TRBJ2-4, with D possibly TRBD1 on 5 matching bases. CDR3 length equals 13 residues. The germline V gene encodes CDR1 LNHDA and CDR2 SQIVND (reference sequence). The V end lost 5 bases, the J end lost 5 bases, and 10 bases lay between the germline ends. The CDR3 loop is CASSDATENIQYF. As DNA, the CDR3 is TGTGCCAGTAGTGATGCGACAGAAAACATTCAGTACTTC.

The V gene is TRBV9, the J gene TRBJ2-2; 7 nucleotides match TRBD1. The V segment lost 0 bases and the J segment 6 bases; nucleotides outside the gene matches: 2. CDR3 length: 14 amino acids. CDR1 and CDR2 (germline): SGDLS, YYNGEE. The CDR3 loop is CASSVGQGAGELFF. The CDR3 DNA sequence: TGTGCCAGCAGCGTAGGGCAGGGGGCCGGGGAGCTGTTTTTT. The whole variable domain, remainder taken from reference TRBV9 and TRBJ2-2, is DSGVTQTPKHLITATGQRVTLRCSPRSGDLSVYWYQQSLDQGLQFLIQYYNGEERAKGNILERFSAQQFPDLHSELNLSSLELGDSALYFCASSVGQGAGELFFGEGSRLTVL.